These 10 T cell receptor beta chains were all obtained from the same sample, sequenced in a study of blood T cell repertoires in COVID-19. The protocol was immunoSEQ multiplex PCR, while the TCRdb copy is restricted to in-frame clones and leaves out a portion. The sample has 35,000 to 50,000 clones, around 90% seen once. The sample consisted of peripheral blood. Source of these receptors: a human donor in a cohort sampled during active COVID-19.

Only one count was recorded for this clone. The CDR3 region has the DNA TGCGCCAGCACGGGGGGACTAGCGGGAATGGAGACCCAGTACTTC. Its protein is CASTGGLAGMETQYF. The chain recombines TRBV10-2 with TRBJ2-5, with 13 positions matching TRBD2. Germline CDR1 is WSHSY and CDR2 is SAAADI. The CDR3 spans 15 residues. V lost 7 bases, J lost 5 bases, and 7 bases stayed unmatched.

This chain joins TRBV10-3 and TRBJ2-1, with D possibly matching TRBD1 (5 bases). Per the germline V gene, CDR1 is ENHRY and CDR2 is SYGVKD. Trimming pared 6 bases from V and 4 bases from J, leaving 19 bases between. This CDR3 contains 16 residues. Here the CDR3 DNA reads TGTGCCATCAGACAACTTACAGGTAGCACGTACAATGAGCAGTTCTTC. Protein sequence: CAIRQLTGSTYNEQFF.

The chain couples TRBV27 to TRBJ2-5, with unresolved D. V was shortened by 6 bases and J by 0 bases, with 11 bases between the two germline ends. CDR1 is MNHEY, CDR2 SMNVEV, per germline (reference sequence). The CDR3 contains 14 residues. The DNA for the CDR3 is TGTGCCAGCAGACAGAAAAGGTACCAAGAGACCCAGTACTTC. Translating gives CASRQKRYQETQYF.

The CDR3 region is CASSEGAQGSFYEQYF. The DNA of the CDR3 is TGTGCCAGCAGCGAAGGAGCACAGGGAAGTTTCTACGAGCAGTACTTC. This rearrangement joins TRBV9 to TRBJ2-7, with TRBD1 as a possible D gene (6 bases). CDR3 length equals 16 residues. Trimming took 3 bases from V and 3 from J, leaving 19 bases between them. Germline assignment: CDR1 SGDLS and CDR2 YYNGEE.

The chain has TRBV27 and TRBJ1-2; 8 bases are shared with TRBD1. This CDR3 contains 12 residues. Germline loops: CDR1 MNHEY, CDR2 SMNVEV (reference sequence). V lost 10 bases to trimming and J lost 8 bases; unmatched junction nucleotides: 9. Written as DNA, the CDR3 is TGTGCCACCCAGGGGGCAGGTGGGGGCTACACCTTC. It translates to CATQGAGGGYTF.

This chain joins TRBV11-1 and TRBJ2-3; D is uncertain. Germline lookup yields CDR1 SGHAT and CDR2 FQDESV (reference sequence). CDR3 length equals 16 residues. V was pared by 5 bases and J by 0 bases, with 15 bases between. This chain's CDR3 is CASSPLGGSSTDTQYF. CDR3 DNA sequence: TGTGCCAGCAGCCCCCTAGGCGGCAGCAGCACAGATACGCAGTATTTT.

V usage is TRBV28 and J usage is TRBJ1-3, with D unclear. The CDR3 has 12 amino acids. V was clipped by 8 bases and J by 6 bases, with 11 bases between them. The V gene's germline CDR1 is MDHEN and CDR2 SYDVKM. CDR3 DNA: TGTGCCAGCTTTGGCGGAATAAACACCATATATTTT. Translating gives CASFGGINTIYF.

This chain links TRBV11-2 with TRBJ1-3; D not certain. V lost 1 base to trimming and J lost 4 bases, with 8 bases between them. The germline V gene encodes CDR1 SGHAT and CDR2 FQNNGV. CDR3 length: 14 residues. CDR3 sequence (DNA): TGTGCCAGCAGCTTAGGGGCATCCGGAAACACCATATATTTT. This encodes CASSLGASGNTIYF. The whole variable domain, filled in from reference TRBV11-2 and TRBJ1-3, reads EAGVAQSPRYKIIEKRQSVAFWCNPISGHATLYWYQQILGQGPKLLIQFQNNGVVDDSQLPKDRFSAERLKGVDSTLKIQPAKLEDSAVYLCASSLGASGNTIYFGEGSWLTVV.

The J gene is TRBJ2-7, the V gene TRBV6-6, with D perhaps matching TRBD1 (6 bases). Germline values: CDR1 MNHNY, CDR2 SVGAGI (reference sequence). This CDR3 has 15 residues. The germline V and J ends were trimmed by 5 bases and 0 bases, with 14 bases remaining between them. Here the CDR3 reads CASSDRTDHSYEQYF. Written as DNA, the CDR3 is TGTGCCAGCAGTGACCGGACAGACCACTCCTACGAGCAGTACTTC.

The V and J genes are TRBV5-1 and TRBJ1-1; TRBD1 agrees at 7 bases. Trimming removed 0 bases from V and 3 bases from J; junction bases left unmatched: 8. Germline V gene data show CDR1 as SGHRS and CDR2 as YFSETQ. The CDR3 sequence is 16 residues long. The CDR3 DNA is TGCGCCAGCAGCTTGGGTTCAGGGGGTACGGACACTGAAGCTTTCTTT. It encodes CASSLGSGGTDTEAFF.